These 10 T cell receptor beta chains came from one sample sequenced in a study of blood T cell repertoires in COVID-19. The repertoire was sequenced with immunoSEQ multiplex PCR; TCRdb's copy has only in-frame clones and lacks some. The table records 63,000 or so clones, 70% to 85% of them present only once. Sequencing was performed on peripheral blood. These receptor sequences come from a human donor in a cohort sampled during active COVID-19.

The chain couples TRBV19 to TRBJ1-5, with 7 nucleotides matching TRBD1. The CDR3 has 15 residues. Trimming cost V 4 bases and J 4 bases; bases outside gene matches: 7. CDR1 is LNHDA, CDR2 SQIVND, per germline (reference sequence). In DNA, the CDR3 is TGTGCCAGTAGTAGTTGGGGGGACAGAAATCAGCCCCAGCATTTT. As protein: CASSSWGDRNQPQHF.

This clone was picked up one time. The rearrangement joins TRBV7-2 to TRBJ2-1; 10 nucleotides line up with TRBD2. The CDR3 totals 19 residues. CDR1 is SGHTA and CDR2 is FQGNSA in the germline V gene. V shed 1 base, J shed 8 bases, and the junction held 17 bases outside the gene matches. The CDR3 DNA reads as TGTGCCAGCAGCTTAGTCCCCCCCGGCCGAGCGGGGGGGCCAGATGAGCAGTTCTTC. Its translation: CASSLVPPGRAGGPDEQFF.

The rearrangement joins TRBV4-1 to TRBJ1-4; D perhaps matches TRBD1 (5 bases). V was clipped by 2 bases and J by 4 bases, with 8 bases between them. CDR1 MGHRA and CDR2 YSYEKL come from the germline V gene. The length of the CDR3 is 14 residues. The CDR3 here is CASSQPTVNEKLFF. The CDR3 DNA reads TGCGCCAGCAGCCAACCGACAGTTAATGAAAAACTGTTTTTT.

The chain recombines TRBV20-1 with TRBJ2-7; a possible D gene is TRBD1 (5 bases). Trimming left V 1 base short and J 6 bases short, with 7 bases between. Germline V gives CDR1 DFQATT, CDR2 SNEGSKA (reference sequence). The length of the CDR3 is 11 residues. CDR3 nucleotide sequence: TGCAGTGCTAGAGGACAGAGCGAGCAGTACTTC. Translation gives CSARGQSEQYF.

V gene TRBV2 combines with J gene TRBJ2-5; no clear D. The germline V and J ends were trimmed by 6 bases and 5 bases, with 10 bases remaining between them. Germline V gene data show CDR1 as SNHLY and CDR2 as FYNNEI. The CDR3 runs 12 residues. The DNA for the CDR3 is TGTGCCAGCAGAGTGAGCACCGAGACCCAGTACTTC. Translation gives CASRVSTETQYF.

The rearrangement uses TRBV28 and TRBJ1-6, with D possibly TRBD1 on 5 matching bases. V shed 6 bases and J shed 7 bases, with 7 bases lying between them. Germline-derived CDR1 and CDR2 are MDHEN and SYDVKM. This CDR3 has 12 residues. CDR3 sequence reads: CASRDRNSPLHF. CDR3 DNA: TGTGCCAGCAGAGACAGAAATTCACCCCTCCACTTT.

CDR3 nucleotides: TGTGCCAGCAGTTATCGGGGGGACACTGAAGCTTTCTTT. This gives the protein CASSYRGDTEAFF. J is TRBJ1-1 and V is TRBV28, with TRBD1 as a possible D gene (5 bases). The CDR3 is 13 amino acids. The germline CDR1 and CDR2 sequences are MDHEN and SYDVKM. Trimming shortened V by 4 bases and J by 3 bases, and 9 bases separated the two germline ends.

V usage is TRBV15 and J usage is TRBJ2-2; no clear D gene. The CDR3 contains 14 residues. The germline gives CDR1 LNHNV, CDR2 YYDKDF (reference sequence). Trimming stripped 0 bases from V and 1 base from J, with 3 bases between. The CDR3: CATSRDQNTGELFF. CDR3 sequence (DNA): TGTGCCACCAGCAGAGACCAGAACACCGGGGAGCTGTTTTTT.

The chain is built from TRBV4-1 and TRBJ1-6; 7 bases are a match to TRBD1. The germline CDR1 and CDR2 sequences are MGHRA and YSYEKL. This CDR3 spans 17 amino acids. Trimming removed 4 bases from V and 3 bases from J; junction bases left unmatched: 9. CDR3 sequence reads: CASSRDNRGSYNSPLHF. CDR3 bases: TGCGCCAGCAGCCGGGACAACAGGGGAAGCTATAATTCACCCCTCCACTTT.

This clone has a single count. The J gene is TRBJ1-1, the V gene TRBV6-5; maybe TRBD1 (6 bases). V shed 6 bases and J shed 2 bases, with 13 bases lying between them. The CDR3 is 14 residues long. The V gene's germline CDR1 is MNHEY and CDR2 SVGAGI. DNA of the CDR3: TGTGCCAGCAGGTTAGGACAGACAAACACTGAAGCTTTCTTT. It yields the protein CASRLGQTNTEAFF.